These 13 T cell receptor beta chains came from one sample sequenced in a study of blood T cell repertoires in COVID-19. The table came from immunoSEQ multiplex PCR; TCRdb's copy has only in-frame clones and leaves some out. Counted here are about 57,000 clones, about four fifths occurring once; the ten biggest clones make up around a fifth. The sequencing input was peripheral blood. The receptors derive from a woman in her sixties or seventies with acute or convalescent COVID-19.

The V gene is TRBV7-2, the J gene TRBJ2-5; TRBD2 matches 9 bases. This CDR3 spans 16 amino acids. V was pared by 5 bases and J by 4 bases, with 11 bases of the junction left unmatched. CDR1 SGHTA and CDR2 FQGNSA come from the germline V gene. The CDR3 loop reads CASSPRGGGAVETQYF. CDR3 coding DNA: TGTGCCAGCAGCCCTAGGGGCGGGGGGGCGGTAGAGACCCAGTACTTC.

This rearrangement joins TRBV12-3 or TRBV12-4 to TRBJ1-1; no clear D. Trimming cost V 2 bases and J 1 base, with 5 bases left between them. The CDR3 is 13 amino acids. Here the CDR3 DNA reads TGTGCCAGCAGTTTACGGAGGAACACTGAAGCTTTCTTT. Amino acids: CASSLRRNTEAFF.

V and J are TRBV24-1 and TRBJ2-3; TRBD2 aligns across 7 bases. CDR1 is KGHDR, CDR2 SFDVKD, per germline. This CDR3 has 15 amino acids. Trimming took 5 bases from V and 2 from J; bases not matched to a gene: 6. The CDR3 DNA reads as TGTGCCACCAGTGGTCGGGACTACCCCACAGATACGCAGTATTTT. Translation: CATSGRDYPTDTQYF.

The chain is built from TRBV4-3 and TRBJ2-1, with 10 bases lining up with TRBD2. The J segment lost 0 bases and the V segment lost 4 bases, leaving 3 bases of the junction unmatched. Per the germline V gene, CDR1 is LGHNA and CDR2 is YSLEER. This CDR3 has 16 residues. CDR3 region: CASSRVAGGSYNEQFF. The CDR3 nucleotides are TGCGCCAGCAGCCGAGTAGCGGGGGGCTCCTACAATGAGCAGTTCTTC.

The DNA for the CDR3 is TGTGCCAGCAGTGAATCTGGGCAGGCCGGGGCCAACGTCCTGACTTTC. Protein: CASSESGQAGANVLTF. J is TRBJ2-6 and V is TRBV25-1; D remains unclear. Between the trimmed V and J ends, which lost 1 base and 4 bases, there was a span of 11 bases. The CDR3 spans 16 residues. Germline loops: CDR1 MGHDK, CDR2 SYGVNS.

The V and J genes are TRBV7-6 and TRBJ2-5, with D unresolved. The germline CDR1 and CDR2 sequences are SGHVS and FNYEAQ. CDR3 length: 11 amino acids. V was trimmed by 7 bases and J by 1 base, leaving 4 bases between them. The CDR3 region is CASTSQETQYF. In DNA, the CDR3 is TGTGCCAGCACTAGCCAAGAGACCCAGTACTTC.

This chain uses TRBV27 with TRBJ1-5; weak D call: TRBD1 (5 bases). Trimming removed 5 bases from V and 9 bases from J, with 14 bases in between. Germline CDR1 and CDR2: MNHEY and SMNVEV (reference sequence). The CDR3 contains 13 residues. Written as DNA, the CDR3 is TGTGCCAGCAGTCGGGGGACGAATTGGCCCCAGCATTTT. This codes for CASSRGTNWPQHF.

The rearrangement joins TRBV6-6 to TRBJ1-3, with D possibly matching TRBD1 (6 bases). CDR1 and CDR2 (germline): MNHNY, SVGAGI (reference sequence). The CDR3 runs to 16 residues. The V and J ends lost 6 bases and 1 base respectively, with 16 bases between them. The CDR3 here is CASSPGQWMSGNTIYF. CDR3 nucleotides: TGTGCCAGCAGCCCCGGACAGTGGATGTCTGGAAACACCATATATTTT.

V is TRBV27 and J is TRBJ2-7, with 7 positions matching TRBD1. With 8 bases clipped from V and 1 base from J, the junction kept 8 bases outside the gene matches. Germline V gene sequence: CDR1 MNHEY, CDR2 SMNVEV (reference sequence). The length of the CDR3 is 14 residues. The CDR3 DNA reads as TGTGCCAGCGGAGCCGGGACAGTGTCCTACGAGCAGTACTTC. It translates to CASGAGTVSYEQYF.

The V call is TRBV6-6, the J call TRBJ1-5; 7 bases line up with TRBD1. V lost 2 bases and J lost 8; bases outside the gene matches: 3. The germline V gene encodes CDR1 MNHNY and CDR2 SVGAGI (reference sequence). There are 13 residues in the CDR3. CDR3 sequence reads: CASSYTDREPQHF. Here the CDR3 DNA reads TGTGCCAGCAGTTACACAGACAGGGAGCCCCAGCATTTT.

The gene calls are TRBV11-2 and TRBJ1-6, with a weak D call TRBD1 (6 bases). The germline V gene encodes CDR1 SGHAT and CDR2 FQNNGV. Trimming shortened V by 4 bases and J by 6 bases, and 16 bases separated the two germline ends. The CDR3 extends over 16 amino acids. The CDR3 here is CASSSPQGRGNSPLHF. The CDR3 DNA reads TGTGCCAGCAGCTCCCCACAGGGACGAGGTAATTCACCCCTCCACTTT.

The V and J genes are TRBV30 and TRBJ2-7; D perhaps matches TRBD1 (5 bases). With 5 bases removed from V and 7 bases from J, the gap between germline ends came to 18 bases. Germline V gene lookup returns CDR1 GTSNPN and CDR2 SVGIG (reference sequence). The CDR3 totals 13 residues. CDR3 sequence: CAWSAQGAGEQYF. In DNA form, the CDR3 reads TGTGCCTGGTCCGCCCAGGGTGCCGGGGAGCAGTACTTC.

The rearrangement uses TRBV28 and TRBJ1-1; D remains unclear. The V gene's germline CDR1 is MDHEN and CDR2 SYDVKM. V was shortened by 2 bases and J by 4 bases, with 17 bases between the two germline ends. CDR3 size: 16 residues. The CDR3 region is CASSLTPFGRATEAFF. The DNA of the CDR3 is TGTGCCAGCAGTTTAACCCCCTTCGGGCGGGCCACTGAAGCTTTCTTT.